This TCR beta chain was recorded in a study of Ad26.COV2.S vaccination and SARS-CoV-2 variants. Whole-study context: Donor was one of the participants in the Ad26.COV2.S arm of the COV1001 trial. Regarding the study as a whole: It was vaccine recipients, not placebo recipients, who had the higher spike-specific TCR breadth. In vaccinated individuals, spike-specific CD8+ and CD4+ T cell responses reportedly displayed substantial breadth.

For this clone: The antigen remains unidentified.

Germline CDR1 is KGHDR and CDR2 is SFDVKD. V was pared by 2 bases and J by 7 bases, with 8 bases between. The CDR3 consists of 13 residues. Treatment described: some 20 received Ad26.COV2.S at low or high dose, single or two shots; about 5 received placebo; per-sample allocation not given. The samples were gathered on day 63 after the first injection of vaccine or placebo. The assay was immunoSEQ multiplex PCR, and TCRdb's table has in-frame clones only and misses some. The sample includes hundreds of thousands of clones, roughly nine tenths of them seen just once. The sequencing used peripheral blood, collected in a trial of Ad26.COV2.S vaccine versus placebo. This receptor was obtained from a person aged 18-65 years who received the Ad26.COV2.S COVID-19 vaccine or a placebo. The chain has TRBV24-1 and TRBJ2-1; D not resolved. DNA of the CDR3: TGTGCCACCAGTGATTCAGGTGTGAATGAGCAGTTCTTC. This encodes CATSDSGVNEQFF.